This TCR beta chain was documented in a study of radiation and T cells in renal cell carcinoma. The V and J ends lost 8 bases and 0 bases respectively, with 14 bases between them. Germline CDR1 and CDR2: SEHNR and FQNEAQ (reference sequence). This CDR3 is 15 amino acids long. About this clone: Its antigen remains unknown.

Here immunoSEQ multiplex PCR was the method, and the copy in TCRdb shows in-frame clones only, minus some. Among 130,000 to 150,000 clones, about nine tenths were seen once, and the ten largest hold roughly 4%. Overall study results and limits: Pretreatment tumor biopsies were lacking, so baseline clonotypes are unknown. From baseline, blood top tumor clonotypes peaked at 2 weeks post-radiation.

The sample's time point: baseline pretreatment blood. Treatment: 15 Gy SBRT to primary tumor, nephrectomy 4 weeks later. Blood was sampled at baseline, 2 weeks and 4 weeks after SBRT. The chain uses TRBV7-9 and TRBJ1-3; D is perhaps TRBD1 (5 bases). This TCR was sampled from a woman between 70 and 85 years old with renal cell carcinoma. The sequenced sample was blood, obtained from a patient whose treatment included radiotherapy and nephrectomy. CDR3 sequence: CASGPGLSSGNTIYF. The CDR3 nucleotides read TGTGCCAGCGGACCGGGACTGAGCTCTGGAAACACCATATATTTT.